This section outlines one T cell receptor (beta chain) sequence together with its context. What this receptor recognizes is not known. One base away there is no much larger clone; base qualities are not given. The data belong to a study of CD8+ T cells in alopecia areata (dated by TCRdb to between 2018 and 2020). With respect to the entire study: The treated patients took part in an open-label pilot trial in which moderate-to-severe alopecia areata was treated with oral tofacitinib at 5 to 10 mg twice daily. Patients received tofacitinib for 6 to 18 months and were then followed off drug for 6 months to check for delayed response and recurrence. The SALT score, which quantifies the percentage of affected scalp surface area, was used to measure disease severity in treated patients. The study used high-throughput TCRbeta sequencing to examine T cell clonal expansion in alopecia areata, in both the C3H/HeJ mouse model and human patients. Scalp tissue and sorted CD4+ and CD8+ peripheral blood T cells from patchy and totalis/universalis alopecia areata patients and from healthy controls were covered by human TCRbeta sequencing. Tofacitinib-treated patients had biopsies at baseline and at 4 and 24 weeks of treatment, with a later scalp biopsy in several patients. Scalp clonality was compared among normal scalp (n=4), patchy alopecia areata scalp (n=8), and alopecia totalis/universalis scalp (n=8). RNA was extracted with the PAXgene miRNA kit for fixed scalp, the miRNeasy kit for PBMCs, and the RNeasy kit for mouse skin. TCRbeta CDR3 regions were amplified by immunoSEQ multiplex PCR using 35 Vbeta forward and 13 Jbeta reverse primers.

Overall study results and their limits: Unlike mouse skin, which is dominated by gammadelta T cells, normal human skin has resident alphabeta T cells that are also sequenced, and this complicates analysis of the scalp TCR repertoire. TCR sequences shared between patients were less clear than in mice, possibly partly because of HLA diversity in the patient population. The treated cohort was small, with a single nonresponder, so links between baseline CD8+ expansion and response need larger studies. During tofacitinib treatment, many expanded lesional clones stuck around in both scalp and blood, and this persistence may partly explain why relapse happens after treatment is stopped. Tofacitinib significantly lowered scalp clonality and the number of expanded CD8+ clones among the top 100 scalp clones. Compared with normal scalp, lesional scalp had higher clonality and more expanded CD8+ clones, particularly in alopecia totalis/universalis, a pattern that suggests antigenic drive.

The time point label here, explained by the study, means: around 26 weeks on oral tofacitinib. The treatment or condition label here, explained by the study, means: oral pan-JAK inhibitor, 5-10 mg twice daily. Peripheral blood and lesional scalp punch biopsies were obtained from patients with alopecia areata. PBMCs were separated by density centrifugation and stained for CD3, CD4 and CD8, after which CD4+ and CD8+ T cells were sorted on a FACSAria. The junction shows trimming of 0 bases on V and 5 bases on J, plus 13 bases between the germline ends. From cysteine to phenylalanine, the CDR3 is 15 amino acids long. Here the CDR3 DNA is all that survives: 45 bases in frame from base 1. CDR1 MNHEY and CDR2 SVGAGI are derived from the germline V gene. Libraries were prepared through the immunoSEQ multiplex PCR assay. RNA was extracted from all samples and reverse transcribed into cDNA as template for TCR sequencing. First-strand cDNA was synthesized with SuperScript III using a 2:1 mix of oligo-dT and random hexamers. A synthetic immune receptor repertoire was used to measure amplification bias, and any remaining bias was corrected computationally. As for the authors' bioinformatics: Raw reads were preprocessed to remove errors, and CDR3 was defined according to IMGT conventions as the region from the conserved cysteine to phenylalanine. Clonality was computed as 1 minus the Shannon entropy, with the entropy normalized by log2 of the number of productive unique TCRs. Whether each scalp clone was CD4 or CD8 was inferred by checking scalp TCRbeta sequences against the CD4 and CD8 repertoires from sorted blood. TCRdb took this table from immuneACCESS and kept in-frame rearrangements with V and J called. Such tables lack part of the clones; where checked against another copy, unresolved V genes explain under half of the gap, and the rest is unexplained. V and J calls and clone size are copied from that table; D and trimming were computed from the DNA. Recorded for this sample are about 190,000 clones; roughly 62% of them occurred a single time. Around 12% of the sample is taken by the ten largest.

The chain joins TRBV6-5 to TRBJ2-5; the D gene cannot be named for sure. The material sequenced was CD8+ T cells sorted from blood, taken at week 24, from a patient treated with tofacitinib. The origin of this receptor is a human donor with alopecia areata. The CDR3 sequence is CASSYSLRQPETQYF. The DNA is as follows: TGTGCCAGCAGTTACTCGTTAAGGCAGCCGGAGACCCAGTACTTC.